These 9 T cell receptor beta chains were all obtained from the same sample, sequenced in a study of spatial heterogeneity in lung cancer. Regarding time point: sample taken at primary tumor resection. From tumor, nontumor lung or frozen PBMC, whole RNA was taken unsorted for sequencing. TCRdb reanalysed the 5' RACE reads using MiXCR and keeps one entry per CDR3 protein. The sample carries around 19,000 distinct CDR3 sequences, over 20% recorded once. The sequencing used PBMCs, collected at surgery. Every receptor here comes from a female donor with early-stage non-small cell lung cancer.

This clonotype appeared a few times. The CDR3 DNA follows: TGTGCCAGCAAATGGACGGATAGCTCTGGAAACACCATATATTTT. Protein product: CASKWTDSSGNTIYF. The chain uses TRBV2 and TRBJ1-3; D is unclear. Germline lookup yields CDR1 SNHLY and CDR2 FYNNEI. This CDR3 contains 15 residues. Trimming left V 7 bases short and J 0 bases short, with 13 bases between.

This clonotype was recorded many times. The J gene is TRBJ2-7, the V gene TRBV7-3, with D perhaps matching TRBD1 (5 bases). The CDR3 has 13 amino acids. Trimming took 5 bases from V and 3 from J, leaving 11 bases between them. Per germline, CDR1 SGHTA and CDR2 FQGTGA. The CDR3 protein is CASSRDRYYEQYF. As DNA, the CDR3 is TGTGCCAGCAGCCGAGACAGATACTACGAGCAGTACTTC.

Ten or more counts support this clonotype. V is TRBV20-1 and J is TRBJ2-2, with D perhaps given as TRBD1 or TRBD2 (5 bases each). The length of the CDR3 is 16 residues. Trimming cost V 0 bases and J 4 bases, with 15 bases left between them. Germline loops: CDR1 DFQATT, CDR2 SNEGSKA (reference sequence). The CDR3 DNA is TGCAGTGCTAGAGATCCGGGGACCGCGATCACCGGGGAGCTGTTTTTT. It encodes CSARDPGTAITGELFF.

This clonotype is deemed medium-sized. The chain recombines TRBV19 with TRBJ1-1; tentative D call: TRBD1 (5 bases). V was trimmed by 4 bases and J by 9 bases, leaving 15 bases between them. This CDR3 spans 13 amino acids. Germline CDR1 reads LNHDA; CDR2 reads SQIVND (reference sequence). The CDR3, as DNA: TGTGCCAGTAGTAACCAGCAGGGATCCCAAGCTTTCTTT. Amino acids: CASSNQQGSQAFF.

The chain links TRBV4-1 to TRBJ2-7, with D possibly being TRBD1 (6 bases). Germline V lookup: CDR1 MGHRA, CDR2 YSYEKL. The CDR3 runs to 15 residues. V lost 1 base and J lost 5, with 15 bases in between. CDR3 residues: CASSQVDRTFHEQYF. CDR3 DNA sequence: TGCGCCAGCAGCCAAGTTGACAGGACGTTCCACGAGCAGTACTTC.

The genes are TRBV10-3 and TRBJ2-3; D call uncertain. Germline V gene data show CDR1 as ENHRY and CDR2 as SYGVKD. V was clipped by 3 bases and J by 2 bases, with 3 bases between them. The CDR3 sequence is 12 residues long. Here the CDR3 reads CAISDNTDTQYF. The CDR3 DNA follows: TGTGCCATCAGTGACAACACAGATACGCAGTATTTT.

The chain is built from TRBV30 and TRBJ2-1, with 9 bases matching TRBD2. This CDR3 region has 16 residues. Looked up from germline, CDR1 is GTSNPN and CDR2 is SVGIG (reference sequence). The J segment lost 7 bases and the V segment lost 1 base, leaving 11 bases of the junction unmatched. The CDR3 protein is CAWSDPSASGRNEQFF. The CDR3 coding sequence is TGTGCCTGGAGTGATCCGTCGGCCAGCGGGAGGAATGAGCAGTTCTTC.

This clonotype was found many times. The V and J genes are TRBV29-1 and TRBJ2-3; D ambiguous. V shed 2 bases and J shed 4 bases, with 13 bases lying between them. From germline, CDR1 is SQVTM and CDR2 ANQGSEA. This CDR3 region has 14 residues. As DNA, the CDR3 is TGCAGCGTTGAACTAGTAGGAGTCCCAGATACGCAGTATTTT. Its translation: CSVELVGVPDTQYF.

This chain links TRBV6-1 with TRBJ2-7; unclear D gene. Germline V gives CDR1 MNHNS, CDR2 SASEGT. V was shortened by 4 bases and J by 6 bases, with 10 bases between the two germline ends. The length of the CDR3 is 12 residues. CDR3 sequence reads: CASSGPGGEQYF. CDR3 in DNA: TGTGCCAGCAGTGGACCAGGCGGCGAGCAGTACTTC.